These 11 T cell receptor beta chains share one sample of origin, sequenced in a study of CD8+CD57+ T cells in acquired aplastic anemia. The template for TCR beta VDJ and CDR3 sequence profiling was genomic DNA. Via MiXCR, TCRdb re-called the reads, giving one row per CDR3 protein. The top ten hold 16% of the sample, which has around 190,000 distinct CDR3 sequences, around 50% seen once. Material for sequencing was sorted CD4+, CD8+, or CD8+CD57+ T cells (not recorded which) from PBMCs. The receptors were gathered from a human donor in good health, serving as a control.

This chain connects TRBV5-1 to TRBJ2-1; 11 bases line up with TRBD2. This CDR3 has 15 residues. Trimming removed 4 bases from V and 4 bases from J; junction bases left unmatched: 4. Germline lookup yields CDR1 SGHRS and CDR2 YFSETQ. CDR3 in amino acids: CASSETSGSYNEQFF. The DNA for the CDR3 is TGCGCCAGCAGCGAAACTAGCGGGAGTTACAATGAGCAGTTCTTC.

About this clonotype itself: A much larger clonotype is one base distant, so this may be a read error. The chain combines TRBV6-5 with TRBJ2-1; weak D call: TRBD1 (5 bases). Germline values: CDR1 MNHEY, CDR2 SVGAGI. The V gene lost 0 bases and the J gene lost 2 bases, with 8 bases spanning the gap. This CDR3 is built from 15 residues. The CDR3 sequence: CASSYSTVPYNEQFF. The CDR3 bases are TGTGCCAGCAGTTACTCGACAGTCCCCTACAATGAGCAGTTCTTC.

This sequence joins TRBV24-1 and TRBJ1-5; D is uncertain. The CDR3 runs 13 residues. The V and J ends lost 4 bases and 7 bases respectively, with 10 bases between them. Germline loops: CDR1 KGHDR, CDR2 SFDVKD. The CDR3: CATSESPGQPQHF. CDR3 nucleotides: TGTGCCACCAGTGAATCCCCGGGACAGCCCCAGCATTTT.

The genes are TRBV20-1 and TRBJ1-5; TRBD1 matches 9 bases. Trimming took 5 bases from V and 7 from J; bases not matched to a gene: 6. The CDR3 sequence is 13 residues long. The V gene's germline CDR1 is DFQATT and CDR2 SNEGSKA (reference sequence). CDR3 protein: CSAQGQGFQPQHF. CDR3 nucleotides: TGCAGTGCTCAGGGACAGGGTTTCCAGCCCCAGCATTTT.

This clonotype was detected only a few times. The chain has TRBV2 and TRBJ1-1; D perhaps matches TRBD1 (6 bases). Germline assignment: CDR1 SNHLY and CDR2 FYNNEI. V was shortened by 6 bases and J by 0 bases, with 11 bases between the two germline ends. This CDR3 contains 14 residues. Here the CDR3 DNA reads TGTGCCAGCAGCCTGGACAGCCTGAACACTGAAGCTTTCTTT. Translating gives CASSLDSLNTEAFF.

The CDR3 DNA reads TGTGCCAGCAGAGCCTCCAGGGACAGGGTTAATTCACCCCTCCACTTT. This gives the protein CASRASRDRVNSPLHF. The chain links TRBV6-1 to TRBJ1-6; 9 bases match TRBD1. CDR3 length equals 16 residues. V was pared by 6 bases and J by 6 bases, with 9 bases of the junction left unmatched. CDR1 is MNHNS and CDR2 is SASEGT in the germline V gene.

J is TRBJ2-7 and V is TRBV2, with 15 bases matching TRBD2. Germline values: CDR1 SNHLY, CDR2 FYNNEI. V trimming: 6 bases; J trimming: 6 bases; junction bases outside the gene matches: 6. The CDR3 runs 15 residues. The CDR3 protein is CASRAGLAGGREQYF. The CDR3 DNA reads TGTGCCAGCAGGGCTGGACTAGCGGGAGGGCGCGAGCAGTACTTC. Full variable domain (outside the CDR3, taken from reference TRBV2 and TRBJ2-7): EPEVTQTPSHQVTQMGQEVILRCVPISNHLYFYWYRQILGQKVEFLVSFYNNEISEKSEIFDDQFSVERPDGSNFTLKIRSTKLEDSAMYFCASRAGLAGGREQYFGPGTRLTVT.

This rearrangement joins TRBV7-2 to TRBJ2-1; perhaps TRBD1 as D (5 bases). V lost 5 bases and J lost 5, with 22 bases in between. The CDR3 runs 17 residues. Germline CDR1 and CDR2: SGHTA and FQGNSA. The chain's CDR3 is CASSPGQNPYGDNEQFF. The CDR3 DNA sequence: TGTGCCAGCAGCCCAGGGCAGAACCCGTACGGAGACAATGAGCAGTTCTTC.

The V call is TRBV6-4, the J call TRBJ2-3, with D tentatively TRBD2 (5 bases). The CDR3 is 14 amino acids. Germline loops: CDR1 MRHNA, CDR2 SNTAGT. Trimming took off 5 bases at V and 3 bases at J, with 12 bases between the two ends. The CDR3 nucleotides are TGTGCCAGCAGTAGGACTCAGGAAACAGATACGCAGTATTTT. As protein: CASSRTQETDTQYF.

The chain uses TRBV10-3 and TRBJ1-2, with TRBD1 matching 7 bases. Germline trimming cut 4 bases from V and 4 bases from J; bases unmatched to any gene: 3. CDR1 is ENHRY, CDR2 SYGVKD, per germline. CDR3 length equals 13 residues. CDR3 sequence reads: CAISADRLYGYTF. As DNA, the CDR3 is TGTGCCATCAGTGCGGACAGGCTCTATGGCTACACCTTC.

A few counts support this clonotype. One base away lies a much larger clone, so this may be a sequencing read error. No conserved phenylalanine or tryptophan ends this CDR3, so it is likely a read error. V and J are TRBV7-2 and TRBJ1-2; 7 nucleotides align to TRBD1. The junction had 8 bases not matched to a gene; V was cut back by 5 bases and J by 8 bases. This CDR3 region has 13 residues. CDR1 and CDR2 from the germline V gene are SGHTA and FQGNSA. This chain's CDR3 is CASSRSTGNGYTS. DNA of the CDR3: TGTGCCAGCAGCCGTTCGACAGGGAACGGCTACACCTCC.